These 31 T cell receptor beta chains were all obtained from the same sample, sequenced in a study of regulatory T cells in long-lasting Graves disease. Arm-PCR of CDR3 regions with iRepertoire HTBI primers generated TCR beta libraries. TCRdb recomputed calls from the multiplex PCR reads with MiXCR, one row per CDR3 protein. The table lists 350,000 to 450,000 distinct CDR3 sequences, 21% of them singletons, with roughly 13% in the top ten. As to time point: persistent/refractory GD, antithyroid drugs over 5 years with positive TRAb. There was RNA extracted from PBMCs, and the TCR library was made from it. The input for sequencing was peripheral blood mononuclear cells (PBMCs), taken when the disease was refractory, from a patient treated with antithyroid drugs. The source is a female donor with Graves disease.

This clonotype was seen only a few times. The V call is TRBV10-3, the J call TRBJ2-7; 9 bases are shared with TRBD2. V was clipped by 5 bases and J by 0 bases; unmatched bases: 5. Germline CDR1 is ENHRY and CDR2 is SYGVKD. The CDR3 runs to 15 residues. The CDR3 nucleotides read TGTGCCATCAGTAAGACTAGCGGAGCCTCCTACGAGCAGTACTTC. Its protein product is CAISKTSGASYEQYF.

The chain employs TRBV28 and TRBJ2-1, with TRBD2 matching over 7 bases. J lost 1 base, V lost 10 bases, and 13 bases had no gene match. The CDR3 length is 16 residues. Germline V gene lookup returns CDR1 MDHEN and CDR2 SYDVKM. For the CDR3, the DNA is TGTGCCACTGGAAATGGGGCGGGAGCATCCTACAATGAGCAGTTCTTC. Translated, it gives CATGNGAGASYNEQFF.

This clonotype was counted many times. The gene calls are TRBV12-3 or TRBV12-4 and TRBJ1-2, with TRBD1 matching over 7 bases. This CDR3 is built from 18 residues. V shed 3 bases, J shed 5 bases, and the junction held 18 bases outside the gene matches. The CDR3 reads CASSFRTGTAAPNYGYTF. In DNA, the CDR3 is TGTGCCAGCAGTTTTCGCACCGGGACAGCAGCTCCAAATTATGGCTACACCTTC.

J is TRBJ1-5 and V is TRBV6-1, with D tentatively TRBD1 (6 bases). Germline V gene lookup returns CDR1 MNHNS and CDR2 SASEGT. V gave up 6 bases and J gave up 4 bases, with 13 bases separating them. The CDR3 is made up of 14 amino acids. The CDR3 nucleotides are TGTGCCAGCAGCCCGGACAGCCCAAATCAGCCCCAGCATTTT. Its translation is CASSPDSPNQPQHF.

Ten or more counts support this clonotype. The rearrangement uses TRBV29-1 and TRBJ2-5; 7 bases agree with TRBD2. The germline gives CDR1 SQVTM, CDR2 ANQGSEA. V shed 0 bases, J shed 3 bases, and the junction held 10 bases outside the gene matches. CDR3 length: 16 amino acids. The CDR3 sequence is CSVEEGDPSGEETQYF. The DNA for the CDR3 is TGCAGCGTTGAAGAGGGAGACCCTAGCGGCGAAGAGACCCAGTACTTC.

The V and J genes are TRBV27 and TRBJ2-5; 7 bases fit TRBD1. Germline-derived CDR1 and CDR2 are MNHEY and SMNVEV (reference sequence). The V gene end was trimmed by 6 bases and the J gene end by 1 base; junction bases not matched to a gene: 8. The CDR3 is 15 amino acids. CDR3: CASSHRDSIQETQYF. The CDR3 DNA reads TGTGCCAGCAGCCACCGGGACAGCATCCAAGAGACCCAGTACTTC.

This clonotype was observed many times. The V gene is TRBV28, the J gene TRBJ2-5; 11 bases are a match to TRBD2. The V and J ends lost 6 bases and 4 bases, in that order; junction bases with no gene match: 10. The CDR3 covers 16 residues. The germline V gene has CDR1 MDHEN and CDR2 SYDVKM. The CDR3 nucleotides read TGTGCCAGCAGGGAATTAATAGCGGGAGGGGGAGAGACCCAGTACTTC. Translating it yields CASRELIAGGGETQYF.

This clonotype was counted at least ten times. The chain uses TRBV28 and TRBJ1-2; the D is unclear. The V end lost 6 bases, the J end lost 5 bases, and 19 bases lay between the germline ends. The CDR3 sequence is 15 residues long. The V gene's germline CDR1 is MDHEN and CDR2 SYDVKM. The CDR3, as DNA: TGTGCCAGCAGCCGATCCCCGGGCGCGGGGTATGGCTACACCTTC. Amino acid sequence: CASSRSPGAGYGYTF.

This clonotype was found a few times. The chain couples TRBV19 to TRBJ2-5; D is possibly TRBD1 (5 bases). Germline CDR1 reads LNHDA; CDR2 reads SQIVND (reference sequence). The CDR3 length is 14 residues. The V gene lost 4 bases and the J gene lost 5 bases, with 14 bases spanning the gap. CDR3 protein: CASSTAGFYETQYF. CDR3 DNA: TGTGCCAGTAGTACCGCAGGGTTCTACGAGACCCAGTACTTC.

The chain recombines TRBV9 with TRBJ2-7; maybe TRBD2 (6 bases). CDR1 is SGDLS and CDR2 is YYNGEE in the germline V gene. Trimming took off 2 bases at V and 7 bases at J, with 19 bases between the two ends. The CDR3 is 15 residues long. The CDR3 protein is CASSVSGTPSGEQYF. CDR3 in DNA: TGTGCCAGCAGCGTCTCCGGGACTCCAAGTGGGGAGCAGTACTTC. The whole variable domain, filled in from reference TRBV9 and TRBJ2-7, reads DSGVTQTPKHLITATGQRVTLRCSPRSGDLSVYWYQQSLDQGLQFLIQYYNGEERAKGNILERFSAQQFPDLHSELNLSSLELGDSALYFCASSVSGTPSGEQYFGPGTRLTVT.

The CDR3: CSARDGSGLYNEQFF. CDR3 DNA sequence: TGCAGTGCTAGAGACGGGAGCGGCCTTTACAATGAGCAGTTCTTC. The V gene is TRBV20-1, the J gene TRBJ2-1; a possible D gene is TRBD2 (6 bases). Germline-derived CDR1 and CDR2 are DFQATT and SNEGSKA (reference sequence). The CDR3 has 15 amino acids. Trimming cost V 0 bases and J 4 bases, with 13 bases left between them.

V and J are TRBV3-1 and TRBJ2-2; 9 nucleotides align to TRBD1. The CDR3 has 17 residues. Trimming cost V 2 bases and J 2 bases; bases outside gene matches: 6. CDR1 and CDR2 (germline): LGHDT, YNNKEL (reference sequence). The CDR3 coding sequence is TGTGCCAGCAGCCAACCCCGGGACAGGGTTAACACCGGGGAGCTGTTTTTT. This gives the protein CASSQPRDRVNTGELFF.

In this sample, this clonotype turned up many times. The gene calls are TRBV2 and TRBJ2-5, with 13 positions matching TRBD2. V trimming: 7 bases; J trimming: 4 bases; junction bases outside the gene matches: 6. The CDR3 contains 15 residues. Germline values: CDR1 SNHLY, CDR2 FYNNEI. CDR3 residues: CASILAGGLIETQYF. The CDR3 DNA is TGTGCCAGCATACTAGCGGGAGGGCTTATAGAGACCCAGTACTTC.

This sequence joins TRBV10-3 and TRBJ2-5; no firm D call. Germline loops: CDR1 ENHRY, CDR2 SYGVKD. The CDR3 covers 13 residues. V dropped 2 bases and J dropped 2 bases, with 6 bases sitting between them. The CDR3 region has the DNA TGTGCCATCAGTGAGACAGATCAAGAGACCCAGTACTTC. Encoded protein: CAISETDQETQYF.

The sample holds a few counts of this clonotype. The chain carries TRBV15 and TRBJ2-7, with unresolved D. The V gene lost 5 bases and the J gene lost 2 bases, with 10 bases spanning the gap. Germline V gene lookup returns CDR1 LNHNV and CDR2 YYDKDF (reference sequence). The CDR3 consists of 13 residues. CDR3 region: CATSGRTPYEQYF. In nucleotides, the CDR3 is TGTGCCACCAGCGGTCGAACCCCCTACGAGCAGTACTTC.

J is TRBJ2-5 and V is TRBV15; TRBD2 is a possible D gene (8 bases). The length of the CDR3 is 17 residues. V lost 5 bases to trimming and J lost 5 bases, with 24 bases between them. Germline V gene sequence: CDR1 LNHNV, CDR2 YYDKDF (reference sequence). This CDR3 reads CATSLEGAGGMGETQYF. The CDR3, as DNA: TGTGCCACCAGCCTCGAGGGGGCGGGAGGAATGGGGGAGACCCAGTACTTC.

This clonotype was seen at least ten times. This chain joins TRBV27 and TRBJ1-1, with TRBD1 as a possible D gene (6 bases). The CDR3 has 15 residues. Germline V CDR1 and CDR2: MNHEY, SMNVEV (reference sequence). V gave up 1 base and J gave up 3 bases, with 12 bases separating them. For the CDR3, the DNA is TGTGCCAGCAGTTTATATGAGGGGGTGGACACTGAAGCTTTCTTT. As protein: CASSLYEGVDTEAFF.

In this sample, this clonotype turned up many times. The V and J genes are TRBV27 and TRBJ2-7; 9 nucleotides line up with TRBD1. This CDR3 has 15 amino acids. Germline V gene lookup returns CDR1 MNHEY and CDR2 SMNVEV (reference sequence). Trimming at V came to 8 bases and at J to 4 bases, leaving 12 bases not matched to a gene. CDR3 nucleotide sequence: TGTGCCAGCCAATTACAGGGGGCGACGTTTTACGAGCAGTACTTC. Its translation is CASQLQGATFYEQYF.

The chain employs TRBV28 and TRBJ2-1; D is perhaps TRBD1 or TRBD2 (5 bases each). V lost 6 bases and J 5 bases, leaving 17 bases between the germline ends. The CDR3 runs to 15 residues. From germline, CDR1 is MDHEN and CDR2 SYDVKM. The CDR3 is CASRGTFFNNNEQFF. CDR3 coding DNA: TGTGCCAGCAGGGGGACGTTTTTCAATAACAATGAGCAGTTCTTC.

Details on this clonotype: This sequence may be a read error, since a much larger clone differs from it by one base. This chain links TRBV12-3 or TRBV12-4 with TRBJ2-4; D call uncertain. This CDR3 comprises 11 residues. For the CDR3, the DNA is TGTGCCAGCAAAAGCAAAAACACTCAGTACTTC. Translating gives CASKSKNTQYF.

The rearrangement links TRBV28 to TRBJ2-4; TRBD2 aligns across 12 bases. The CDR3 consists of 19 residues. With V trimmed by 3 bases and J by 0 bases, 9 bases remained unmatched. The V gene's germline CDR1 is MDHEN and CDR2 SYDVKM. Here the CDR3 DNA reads TGTGCCAGCAGTTTTGGGTCTAGCGGGAGGGATCTAGCCAAAAACATTCAGTACTTC. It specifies CASSFGSSGRDLAKNIQYF.

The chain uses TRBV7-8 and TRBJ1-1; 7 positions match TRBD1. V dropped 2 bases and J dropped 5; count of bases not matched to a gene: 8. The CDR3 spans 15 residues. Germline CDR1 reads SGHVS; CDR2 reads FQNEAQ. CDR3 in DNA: TGTGCCAGCAGCTTAATGGGGGCAGGGGGGACTGAAGCTTTCTTT. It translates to CASSLMGAGGTEAFF.

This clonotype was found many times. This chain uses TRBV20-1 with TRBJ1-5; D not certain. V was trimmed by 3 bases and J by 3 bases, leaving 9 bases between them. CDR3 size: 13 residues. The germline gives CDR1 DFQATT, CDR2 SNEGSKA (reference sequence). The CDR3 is CSARPTSNQPQHF. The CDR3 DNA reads TGCAGTGCTAGGCCCACCTCCAATCAGCCCCAGCATTTT.

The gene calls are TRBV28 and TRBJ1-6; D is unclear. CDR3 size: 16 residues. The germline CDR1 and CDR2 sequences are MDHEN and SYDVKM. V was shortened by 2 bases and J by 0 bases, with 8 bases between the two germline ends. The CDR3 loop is CASSLSRVSYNSPLHF. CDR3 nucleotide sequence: TGTGCCAGCAGTTTAAGTCGTGTCTCCTATAATTCACCCCTCCACTTT.

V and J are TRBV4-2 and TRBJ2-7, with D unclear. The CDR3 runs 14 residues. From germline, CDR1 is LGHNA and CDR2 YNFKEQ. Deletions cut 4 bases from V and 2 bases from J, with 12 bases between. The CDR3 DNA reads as TGTGCCAGCAGCCCGGGTGAACCAGCCTACGAGCAGTACTTC. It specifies CASSPGEPAYEQYF.

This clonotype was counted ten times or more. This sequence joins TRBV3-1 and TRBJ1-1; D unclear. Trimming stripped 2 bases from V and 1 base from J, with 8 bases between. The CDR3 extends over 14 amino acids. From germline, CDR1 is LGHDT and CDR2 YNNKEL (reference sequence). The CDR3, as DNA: TGTGCCAGCAGCCAACAAGTTGGGAACACTGAAGCTTTCTTT. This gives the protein CASSQQVGNTEAFF.

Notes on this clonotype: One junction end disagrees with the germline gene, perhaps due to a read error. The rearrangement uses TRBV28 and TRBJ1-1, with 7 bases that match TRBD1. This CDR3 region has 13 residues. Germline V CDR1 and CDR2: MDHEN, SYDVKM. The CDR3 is CASSPGGNTEASF. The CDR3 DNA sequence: TGTGCCAGCAGTCCAGGGGGGAACACTGAAGCTTCCTTT.

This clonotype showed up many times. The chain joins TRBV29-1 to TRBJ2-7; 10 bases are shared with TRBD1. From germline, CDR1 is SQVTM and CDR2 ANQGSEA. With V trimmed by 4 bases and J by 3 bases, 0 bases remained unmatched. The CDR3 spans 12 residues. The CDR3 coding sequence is TGCAGCGTTGGGACAGGGGGCTACGAGCAGTACTTC. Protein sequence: CSVGTGGYEQYF.

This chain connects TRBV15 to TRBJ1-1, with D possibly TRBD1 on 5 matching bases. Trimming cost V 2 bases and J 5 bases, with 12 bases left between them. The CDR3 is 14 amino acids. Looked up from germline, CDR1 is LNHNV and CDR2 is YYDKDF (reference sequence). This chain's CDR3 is CATSRSRGETEAFF. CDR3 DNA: TGTGCCACCAGCAGATCAAGAGGGGAAACTGAAGCTTTCTTT.

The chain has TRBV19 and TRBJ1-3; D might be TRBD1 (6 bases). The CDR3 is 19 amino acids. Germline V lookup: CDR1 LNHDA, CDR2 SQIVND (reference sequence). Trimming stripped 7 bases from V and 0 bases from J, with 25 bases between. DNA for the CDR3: TGTGCCAGTATTCGGGACACCCGGGACGTCCACCGCTCTGGAAACACCATATATTTT. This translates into CASIRDTRDVHRSGNTIYF.

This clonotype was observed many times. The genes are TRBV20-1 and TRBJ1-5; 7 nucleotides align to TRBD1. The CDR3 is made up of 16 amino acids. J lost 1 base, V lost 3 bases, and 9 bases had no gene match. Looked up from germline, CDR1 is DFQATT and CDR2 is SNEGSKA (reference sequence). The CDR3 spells CSARGQGVWSNQPQHF. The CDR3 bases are TGCAGTGCTAGGGGGCAGGGGGTATGGAGCAATCAGCCCCAGCATTTT.